What follows are 32 T cell receptor beta chains derived from one specimen sequenced in a study of cytomegalovirus exposure and HLA in healthy donors. Assay used: immunoSEQ multiplex PCR; TCRdb lists only in-frame clones, some missing. Found here are over 200,000 clones, around 86% of them singletons; the top ten hold 1.5% to 2.5%. Sample: PBMCs. These receptors were collected from a woman aged 18-30 years in good health and CMV-seropositive.

The rearrangement links TRBV19 to TRBJ2-5; D is unresolved. This CDR3 is 13 amino acids long. V was trimmed by 1 base and J by 7 bases, leaving 10 bases between them. The V gene's germline CDR1 is LNHDA and CDR2 SQIVND (reference sequence). In DNA form, the CDR3 reads TGTGCCAGTAGTATAGGGCCCATTGCGACCCAGTACTTC. Protein product: CASSIGPIATQYF.

This clone was seen only a few times. The chain carries TRBV7-2 and TRBJ1-5; weak D call: TRBD1 (5 bases). There are 14 residues in the CDR3. Trimming took 3 bases from V and 4 from J, leaving 10 bases between them. CDR1 and CDR2 from the germline V gene are SGHTA and FQGNSA. The chain's CDR3 is CASSFGSGNQPQHF. The CDR3 DNA follows: TGTGCCAGCAGCTTTGGGTCAGGGAATCAGCCCCAGCATTTT.

A single count supports this clone. The chain is built from TRBV5-4 and TRBJ2-3; tentative D call: TRBD2 (6 bases). The germline CDR1 and CDR2 sequences are SGHNT and YYREEE (reference sequence). V was clipped by 0 bases and J by 4 bases, with 12 bases between them. The CDR3 is 15 residues long. The CDR3 region has the DNA TGTGCCAGCAGCTTGGTCGGGAGATCCCCAGATACGCAGTATTTT. Amino acids: CASSLVGRSPDTQYF.

The chain links TRBV2 to TRBJ1-3; 8 bases are a match to TRBD1. After removal of 1 base from V and 2 bases from J, the junction contained 10 bases not matched to a gene. Germline lookup yields CDR1 SNHLY and CDR2 FYNNEI. The CDR3 sequence is 18 residues long. Here the CDR3 reads CASSEGQGISRTGNTIYF. The CDR3, as DNA: TGTGCCAGCAGTGAAGGACAGGGGATAAGTAGAACTGGAAACACCATATATTTT.

The rearrangement uses TRBV4-1 and TRBJ2-5; tentatively, D is TRBD2 (5 bases). The CDR3 is 17 amino acids. Germline V gene data show CDR1 as MGHRA and CDR2 as YSYEKL. V was cut by 5 bases and J by 5 bases, with 24 bases left in between. The chain's CDR3 is CASSSAPQRLQWETQYF. CDR3 DNA sequence: TGCGCCAGCAGCTCGGCTCCCCAGCGGCTACAATGGGAGACCCAGTACTTC.

CDR3 DNA sequence: TGTGCCAGTAGTATAGGGCGGGGGTTCGGCTATGGCTACACCTTC. The encoded protein is CASSIGRGFGYGYTF. The gene calls are TRBV19 and TRBJ1-2; tentatively, D is TRBD1 (5 bases). The CDR3 has 15 amino acids. Germline lookup yields CDR1 LNHDA and CDR2 SQIVND (reference sequence). V was pared by 1 base and J by 4 bases, with 13 bases between.

The J gene is TRBJ1-2, the V gene TRBV30, with D maybe TRBD1 (6 bases). The V gene lost 3 bases and the J gene lost 1 base, with 12 bases spanning the gap. The CDR3 extends over 14 amino acids. Germline assignment: CDR1 GTSNPN and CDR2 SVGIG (reference sequence). For the CDR3, the DNA is TGTGCCTGGAGACAGGGAGACGGTAACTATGGCTACACCTTC. Protein: CAWRQGDGNYGYTF.

This chain uses TRBV18 with TRBJ2-6; 8 nucleotides agree with TRBD1. Germline CDR1 KGHSH, CDR2 LQKENI. The CDR3 is 14 amino acids. Trimming at V came to 6 bases and at J to 4 bases, leaving 2 bases not matched to a gene. CDR3 sequence: CASSQGAGANVLTF. Written as DNA, the CDR3 is TGTGCCAGCTCTCAGGGGGCCGGGGCCAACGTCCTGACTTTC. Complete variable domain (other parts from reference TRBV18 and TRBJ2-6): NAGVMQNPRHLVRRRGQEARLRCSPMKGHSHVYWYRQLPEEGLKFMVYLQKENIIDESGMPKERFSAEFPKEGPSILRIQQVVRGDSAAYFCASSQGAGANVLTFGAGSRLTVL.

V usage is TRBV5-1 and J usage is TRBJ1-3; D gene unclear. Trimming took off 0 bases at V and 3 bases at J, with 13 bases between the two ends. CDR3 length: 16 amino acids. Germline-derived CDR1 and CDR2 are SGHRS and YFSETQ. Written as DNA, the CDR3 is TGCGCCAGCAGCTTGGCCCGGGGAGCAGGTGGAAACACCATATATTTT. It is translated as CASSLARGAGGNTIYF. Full variable domain (rest looked up from reference TRBV5-1 and TRBJ1-3): KAGVTQTPRYLIKTRGQQVTLSCSPISGHRSVSWYQQTPGQGLQFLFEYFSETQRNKGNFPGRFSGRQFSNSRSEMNVSTLELGDSALYLCASSLARGAGGNTIYFGEGSWLTVV.

V usage is TRBV4-1 and J usage is TRBJ2-5, with 11 bases identical to TRBD2. The CDR3 runs 15 residues. Looked up from germline, CDR1 is MGHRA and CDR2 is YSYEKL. V was pared by 4 bases and J by 5 bases, with 6 bases of the junction left unmatched. CDR3 sequence (DNA): TGCGCCAGCAGCCCGCTAGCGGGAGGATCTGAGACCCAGTACTTC. Protein product: CASSPLAGGSETQYF.

The chain employs TRBV27 and TRBJ1-4; TRBD1 might be the D (6 bases). This CDR3 has 14 amino acids. V lost 6 bases to trimming and J lost 4 bases, with 12 bases between them. The germline gives CDR1 MNHEY, CDR2 SMNVEV (reference sequence). The CDR3 here is CASRGGALNEKLFF. Written as DNA, the CDR3 is TGTGCCAGCAGAGGGGGGGCGCTTAATGAAAAACTGTTTTTT.

The rearrangement links TRBV5-6 to TRBJ2-3; no definite D call. V lost 0 bases to trimming and J lost 2 bases, with 10 bases between them. In germline, CDR1 is SGHDT, CDR2 YYEEEE. The CDR3 covers 15 residues. CDR3 loop: CASSLAPRLTDTQYF. The CDR3 DNA is TGTGCCAGCAGCTTGGCCCCCAGGCTCACAGATACGCAGTATTTT. Supplemented by reference TRBV5-6 and TRBJ2-3, the full variable domain reads DAGVTQSPTHLIKTRGQQVTLRCSPKSGHDTVSWYQQALGQGPQFIFQYYEEEERQRGNFPDRFSGHQFPNYSSELNVNALLLGDSALYLCASSLAPRLTDTQYFGPGTRLTVL.

CDR3 in DNA: TGTGCCAGCAGTTTGCGGGACAGATATCAGCCCCAGCATTTT. Protein: CASSLRDRYQPQHF. The chain recombines TRBV27 with TRBJ1-5, with 7 bases that match TRBD1. CDR3 length equals 14 residues. In germline, CDR1 is MNHEY, CDR2 SMNVEV (reference sequence). Unmatched junction bases numbered 4, after V lost 3 bases and J lost 5 bases.

The rearrangement links TRBV6-6 to TRBJ1-5; tentative D call: TRBD1 (5 bases). The V and J ends lost 2 bases and 6 bases respectively, with 11 bases between them. Germline V gene data show CDR1 as MNHNY and CDR2 as SVGAGI (reference sequence). The CDR3 has 14 amino acids. DNA of the CDR3: TGTGCCAGCAGTTACCCGGGGGAAAGTCAGCCCCAGCATTTT. This encodes CASSYPGESQPQHF.

The chain carries TRBV6-1 and TRBJ1-1; D not resolved. Germline assignment: CDR1 MNHNS and CDR2 SASEGT. The CDR3 covers 14 residues. The ends were cut back, 7 bases at V and 0 bases at J, with 12 bases in the middle. CDR3: CASNSEGMNTEAFF. The CDR3 DNA reads TGTGCCAGCAACTCCGAGGGCATGAACACTGAAGCTTTCTTT.

The gene calls are TRBV28 and TRBJ2-2; D not resolved. This CDR3 comprises 12 residues. Germline V gene data show CDR1 as MDHEN and CDR2 as SYDVKM. V lost 8 bases to trimming and J lost 1 base, with 5 bases between them. CDR3 coding DNA: TGTGCCAGCTCGGGGAACACCGGGGAGCTGTTTTTT. Translation: CASSGNTGELFF.

The chain has TRBV7-8 and TRBJ1-3; no clear D gene. Trimming took 5 bases from V and 4 from J, leaving 18 bases between them. Germline V lookup: CDR1 SGHVS, CDR2 FQNEAQ. The CDR3 length is 16 residues. The CDR3 region has the DNA TGTGCCAGCAGCCTAACACGAGGGTTGGGGGGAAACACCATATATTTT. Translated: CASSLTRGLGGNTIYF.

This rearrangement joins TRBV9 to TRBJ2-1, with TRBD2 identical over 12 bases. V was pared by 1 base and J by 8 bases, with 4 bases of the junction left unmatched. This CDR3 contains 15 residues. The germline CDR1 and CDR2 sequences are SGDLS and YYNGEE. The CDR3 DNA reads as TGTGCCAGCAGCGTACTAGCGGGAGGGTACTATGAGCAGTTCTTC. This gives the protein CASSVLAGGYYEQFF.

J is TRBJ2-1 and V is TRBV5-1; 7 positions agree with TRBD1. V trimming: 0 bases; J trimming: 0 bases; junction bases outside the gene matches: 3. CDR1 SGHRS and CDR2 YFSETQ come from the germline V gene. This CDR3 has 16 amino acids. The CDR3 nucleotides read TGCGCCAGCAGCTTGGCACGGGACAGCTCCTACAATGAGCAGTTCTTC. This translates into CASSLARDSSYNEQFF.

The gene calls are TRBV2 and TRBJ2-1, with D possibly being TRBD2 (5 bases). Per the germline V gene, CDR1 is SNHLY and CDR2 is FYNNEI. There are 16 residues in the CDR3. Trimming shortened V by 4 bases and J by 0 bases, and 13 bases separated the two germline ends. Here the CDR3 reads CASSASWESSYNEQFF. The CDR3, as DNA: TGTGCCAGCAGTGCGTCTTGGGAGAGCTCCTACAATGAGCAGTTCTTC.

The rearrangement joins TRBV5-1 to TRBJ2-2, with 7 bases fitting TRBD1. V lost 5 bases and J lost 2; bases outside the gene matches: 6. Germline V lookup: CDR1 SGHRS, CDR2 YFSETQ. The length of the CDR3 is 15 residues. The CDR3: CASSPGTDNTGELFF. The CDR3 DNA sequence: TGCGCCAGCAGTCCCGGGACAGACAACACCGGGGAGCTGTTTTTT.

The rearrangement joins TRBV2 to TRBJ2-2, with D possibly being TRBD1 (6 bases). This CDR3 has 16 amino acids. CDR1 SNHLY and CDR2 FYNNEI come from the germline V gene. V gave up 0 bases and J gave up 6 bases, with 14 bases separating them. The CDR3 region is CASSEAWQGIAGELFF. The CDR3 DNA is TGTGCCAGCAGTGAAGCGTGGCAGGGGATTGCCGGGGAGCTGTTTTTT.

The chain carries TRBV5-1 and TRBJ1-3; D call uncertain. The V and J ends lost 0 bases and 9 bases respectively, with 19 bases between them. This CDR3 spans 16 amino acids. CDR1 and CDR2 (germline): SGHRS, YFSETQ. In DNA form, the CDR3 reads TGCGCCAGCAGCTTGGGGCAACAGAGTGAGTCGACCACCATATATTTT. Its protein product is CASSLGQQSESTTIYF.

This clone was counted a few times. This chain joins TRBV6-5 and TRBJ2-7; 8 bases are a match to TRBD1. With 7 bases clipped from V and 3 bases from J, the junction kept 5 bases outside the gene matches. The germline V gene encodes CDR1 MNHEY and CDR2 SVGAGI. The CDR3 has 13 amino acids. The CDR3 here is CASKDRALYEQYF. The DNA for the CDR3 is TGTGCCAGCAAGGACAGGGCTCTCTACGAGCAGTACTTC.

The chain uses TRBV4-1 and TRBJ1-1; the match to TRBD1 covers 12 bases. Per the germline V gene, CDR1 is MGHRA and CDR2 is YSYEKL. This CDR3 is 18 amino acids long. Trimming cost V 1 base and J 3 bases; bases outside gene matches: 9. CDR3 region: CASSQGSGGQGADTEAFF. CDR3 coding DNA: TGCGCCAGCAGCCAAGGATCGGGGGGACAGGGGGCTGACACTGAAGCTTTCTTT.

The chain links TRBV28 to TRBJ2-3; possibly TRBD1 for D (6 bases). This CDR3 is built from 15 residues. The V gene lost 3 bases and the J gene lost 0 bases, with 10 bases spanning the gap. Germline CDR1 MDHEN, CDR2 SYDVKM. In DNA, the CDR3 is TGTGCCAGCAGTTTGGGGGCAGGAAGCACAGATACGCAGTATTTT. Protein sequence: CASSLGAGSTDTQYF. Combining the CDR3 with reference TRBV28 and TRBJ2-3 gives the whole variable domain DVKVTQSSRYLVKRTGEKVFLECVQDMDHENMFWYRQDPGLGLRLIYFSYDVKMKEKGDIPEGYSVSREKKERFSLILESASTNQTSMYLCASSLGAGSTDTQYFGPGTRLTVL.

This sequence joins TRBV6-5 and TRBJ1-2, with D possibly TRBD1 on 5 matching bases. There are 14 residues in the CDR3. Germline CDR1 MNHEY, CDR2 SVGAGI. V shed 11 bases and J shed 1 base, with 17 bases lying between them. The CDR3: CAAAVTGFNYGYTF. The CDR3 DNA is TGTGCCGCGGCGGTCACAGGTTTTAACTATGGCTACACCTTC.

This clone was recorded once. V gene TRBV5-6 combines with J gene TRBJ2-1, with TRBD2 matching 9 bases. This CDR3 comprises 16 residues. V lost 4 bases and J lost 6; bases outside the gene matches: 11. Germline V CDR1 and CDR2: SGHDT, YYEEEE. This chain's CDR3 is CASSGTLAGISNEQFF. CDR3 nucleotide sequence: TGTGCCAGCAGCGGGACGCTAGCGGGAATCTCCAATGAGCAGTTCTTC. Combining the CDR3 with reference TRBV5-6 and TRBJ2-1 gives the whole variable domain DAGVTQSPTHLIKTRGQQVTLRCSPKSGHDTVSWYQQALGQGPQFIFQYYEEEERQRGNFPDRFSGHQFPNYSSELNVNALLLGDSALYLCASSGTLAGISNEQFFGPGTRLTVL.

The genes are TRBV28 and TRBJ2-3, with a weak D call TRBD1 (6 bases). Germline V gene data show CDR1 as MDHEN and CDR2 as SYDVKM. V was trimmed by 6 bases and J by 7 bases, leaving 14 bases between them. The CDR3 has 13 amino acids. The CDR3 DNA follows: TGTGCCAGCAGGGACCACGGACAGAATACGCAGTATTTT. This gives the protein CASRDHGQNTQYF. The full variable domain, in which reference TRBV28 and TRBJ2-3 provide the parts outside the CDR3, is DVKVTQSSRYLVKRTGEKVFLECVQDMDHENMFWYRQDPGLGLRLIYFSYDVKMKEKGDIPEGYSVSREKKERFSLILESASTNQTSMYLCASRDHGQNTQYFGPGTRLTVL.

The chain recombines TRBV10-1 with TRBJ2-7, with D possibly matching TRBD1 (5 bases). Between the trimmed V and J ends, which lost 3 bases and 2 bases, there was a span of 14 bases. The CDR3 runs to 15 residues. CDR1 and CDR2 (germline): WNHNN, SYGVQD (reference sequence). DNA of the CDR3: TGCGCCAGCAGTGATGGGGCAGATTCCCCCTACGAGCAGTACTTC. Residues: CASSDGADSPYEQYF.

CDR3 sequence (DNA): TGTGCCAGCAGTTTGCGCGGGGGCGGAGGTAGCAATCAGCCCCAGCATTTT. Protein product: CASSLRGGGGSNQPQHF. V is TRBV28 and J is TRBJ1-5, with D perhaps matching TRBD1 (6 bases). Germline loops: CDR1 MDHEN, CDR2 SYDVKM. Trimming stripped 3 bases from V and 0 bases from J, with 15 bases between. The CDR3 totals 17 residues.

The gene calls are TRBV10-3 and TRBJ2-3; weak D call: TRBD1 (6 bases). Per germline, CDR1 ENHRY and CDR2 SYGVKD. The CDR3 spans 13 residues. Trimming shortened V by 7 bases and J by 4 bases, and 12 bases separated the two germline ends. This CDR3 reads CAIMVQGADTQYF. CDR3 nucleotides: TGTGCCATCATGGTACAGGGCGCAGATACGCAGTATTTT.